The present TCR beta chain was sequenced within a study of response to subunit inactivated influenza vaccine. Findings of the study overall: The authors proposed limited new T cell recruitment per seasonal influenza vaccination.

Deletions cut 5 bases from V and 0 bases from J, with 13 bases between. The CDR3 totals 16 residues. From germline, CDR1 is SEHNR and CDR2 FQNEAQ (reference sequence). One entry per CDR3 protein results from TCRdb running MiXCR on the RT-PCR reads. This table holds roughly 570,000 distinct CDR3 sequences, approximately 15% found once. This clonotype has a handful of counts. Its antigen is not identified. This sequence was found in a man in his fifties who received an inactivated influenza vaccine. The genes are TRBV7-9 and TRBJ2-2; possibly TRBD1 for D (7 bases). The sequenced sample was PBMCs from blood, obtained roughly 12 days after vaccination. CDR3 DNA: TGTGCCAGCAGCATGACAGGGACTCCGAACACCGGGGAGCTGTTTTTT. It encodes CASSMTGTPNTGELFF.